The 15 T cell receptor beta chains presented below share a single source sample, sequenced in a study of T cells in women clearing cervical HPV infection. The protocol was immunoSEQ multiplex PCR, while the TCRdb copy is restricted to in-frame clones and leaves out a portion. Here the sample table reports 20,000 to 30,000 clones. The sequencing sample was made of blood buffy coat. The receptors shown here come from a woman between 18 and 69 years old with a cervical HPV16 infection that either progressed to CIN3+ or cleared (not recorded which).

With regard to this clone: The read comes to an end 3 residues before the CDR3 does, leaving the germline J gene to fill in the end. The chain carries TRBV7-2 and TRBJ1-4, with a possible D match to TRBD1 (6 bases). V was cut by 3 bases and J by 2 bases, with 10 bases left in between. The length of the CDR3 is 15 residues. Germline assignment: CDR1 SGHTA and CDR2 FQGNSA. The sequenced part of the CDR3 DNA is TGTGCCAGCAGCTTGAACCAGGGGACTAATGAAAAA. Its protein product is CASSLNQGTNEK. The whole CDR3 region reads CASSLNQGTNEKLFF.

The CDR3 bases that were read are TGTGCCAGCAGTGAAGTAACTAACTATGGT. Its protein product is CASSEVTNYG. The whole CDR3 sequence is CASSEVTNYGQYF. The chain links TRBV6-1 to TRBJ2-4; no definite D call. The read stops 3 residues short of the end of the CDR3; the missing end is completed from the germline J gene. The CDR3 extends over 13 amino acids. The V gene's germline CDR1 is MNHNS and CDR2 SASEGT.

To note about this clone: The observed sequence ends 3 residues before the CDR3 terminus, with the missing tail filled in from the germline J gene. The chain couples TRBV20-1 to TRBJ2-7; 7 bases map to TRBD2. Germline V gene sequence: CDR1 DFQATT, CDR2 SNEGSKA (reference sequence). The CDR3 sequence is 16 residues long. The V and J ends lost 0 bases and 0 bases, in that order; junction bases with no gene match: 8. CDR3 bases read: TGCAGTGCTAGAGAGTTTAGGCTAGCGGCCTCCTACGAG. Protein product: CSAREFRLAASYE. The whole CDR3 region reads CSAREFRLAASYEQYF.

A word on this clone: From the germline J gene comes the end of the CDR3, since the read stops 3 residues before it. V and J are TRBV2 and TRBJ1-2; D may be TRBD1 (5 bases). The CDR3 has 14 residues. Per germline, CDR1 SNHLY and CDR2 FYNNEI. V was cut by 3 bases and J by 1 base, with 9 bases left in between. The sequenced part of the CDR3 DNA is TGTGCCAGCAGTGAGACAGCGAATAACTATGGC. Protein sequence: CASSETANNYG. In full, the CDR3 reads CASSETANNYGYTF.

Concerning this clone itself: With the read ending 3 residues before the CDR3 end, the germline J gene is used to fill in that end. This chain connects TRBV7-9 to TRBJ2-3, with TRBD1 identical over 10 bases. CDR1 is SEHNR, CDR2 FQNEAQ, per germline (reference sequence). CDR3 length: 15 amino acids. J gave up 4 bases and V 5 bases, and 6 bases lay outside the gene matches. The sequenced part of the CDR3 DNA is TGTGCCAGCAGCAAGGGACAGGGGAGAGCAGATACG. This translates into CASSKGQGRADT. The whole CDR3 reads CASSKGQGRADTQYF.

To note about this clone: The missing CDR3 end, 3 residues past where the read stops, is filled in from the germline J gene. The chain employs TRBV7-2 and TRBJ2-5; D gene ambiguous. V gave up 3 bases and J gave up 2 bases, with 10 bases separating them. This CDR3 is built from 14 residues. Germline assignment: CDR1 SGHTA and CDR2 FQGNSA. The sequenced CDR3 bases are TGTGCCAGCAGCTTTGTAGCCGCGCAAGAGACC. Amino acids: CASSFVAAQET. The CDR3 as a whole reads CASSFVAAQETQYF.

Comments on this clone: From the germline J gene comes the end of the CDR3, since the read stops 3 residues before it. The chain joins TRBV4-1 to TRBJ1-1; D gene uncertain. CDR1 and CDR2 (germline): MGHRA, YSYEKL. The V and J ends lost 0 bases and 0 bases respectively, with 14 bases between them. This CDR3 has 17 amino acids. CDR3 residues: CASSQDPQLRMNTEAFF. CDR3 DNA, as far as it was read: TGCGCCAGCAGCCAAGACCCACAGCTGAGGATGAACACTGAA.

As to this clone: The read halts 3 residues ahead of the CDR3 end, with the missing end drawn from the germline J gene. The chain has TRBV18 and TRBJ2-5, with D possibly being TRBD1 or TRBD2 (5 bases each). This CDR3 spans 16 amino acids. CDR1 is KGHSH and CDR2 is LQKENI in the germline V gene. V lost 5 bases and J 5 bases, leaving 21 bases between the germline ends. The CDR3 loop reads CASSTRVQGRSETQYF. CDR3 DNA, as far as it was read: TGTGCCAGCTCAACGAGGGTGCAGGGAAGATCGGAGACC.

A remark on this clone: The CDR3 extends 3 residues past the end of the read, so its final part is completed from the germline J gene. This chain uses TRBV5-1 with TRBJ1-6; 8 bases are shared with TRBD1. The V segment lost 0 bases and the J segment 8 bases; nucleotides outside the gene matches: 4. CDR1 is SGHRS and CDR2 is YFSETQ in the germline V gene. The CDR3 length is 15 residues. The DNA read from the CDR3 is TGCGCCAGCAGCTTGGTGGGACAGGACGATTCACCC. Its protein is CASSLVGQDDSP. The entire CDR3 protein is CASSLVGQDDSPLHF.

To note about this clone: The CDR3 extends 3 residues past the end of the read, so its final part is completed from the germline J gene. The gene calls are TRBV5-4 and TRBJ1-2; possible D gene TRBD1, 6 bases. This CDR3 spans 15 amino acids. With 1 base removed from V and 4 bases from J, the gap between germline ends came to 14 bases. Germline assignment: CDR1 SGHNT and CDR2 YYREEE (reference sequence). The covered CDR3 bases are TGTGCCAGCAGCTTGTTTTCAGGGGAGGCCTATGGC. Translated: CASSLFSGEAYG. Given in full, the CDR3 is CASSLFSGEAYGYTF. Full variable domain (remainder filled in from reference TRBV5-4 and TRBJ1-2): ETGVTQSPTHLIKTRGQQVTLRCSSQSGHNTVSWYQQALGQGPQFIFQYYREEENGRGNFPPRFSGLQFPNYSSELNVNALELDDSALYLCASSLFSGEAYGYTFGSGTRLTVV.

A remark on this clone: An end of the junction does not agree with germline; a read error may underlie this. The read terminates 3 residues before the CDR3 end, so the remaining end is supplied by the germline J gene. Other DNA sequences in this sample translate to the same CDR3. J is TRBJ1-3 and V is TRBV19; 9 nucleotides line up with TRBD1. There are 17 residues in the CDR3. Germline loops: CDR1 LNHDA, CDR2 SQIVND (reference sequence). CDR3 region: CASRKLIQGAAGNTIYF. The sequenced part of the CDR3 DNA is TGTGCCAGTAGAAAACTCATACAGGGGGCTGCTGGAAACACA.

The CDR3 is CAWSAWGTGTRETQYF. CDR3 DNA (partial): TGTGCCTGGAGTGCCTGGGGGACAGGGACCCGAGAGACC. The chain couples TRBV30 to TRBJ2-5; 9 nucleotides line up with TRBD1. The read falls 3 residues short of the CDR3 end, and the missing part is taken from the germline J gene. This CDR3 contains 16 residues. Germline lookup yields CDR1 GTSNPN and CDR2 SVGIG (reference sequence). Losses at the gene ends were 1 base for V and 4 bases for J; bases not matched to a gene: 10.

As regards this clone: The CDR3 extends 3 residues past the end of the read, so its final part is completed from the germline J gene. The chain employs TRBV29-1 and TRBJ1-5; no clear D gene. Germline-derived CDR1 and CDR2 are SQVTM and ANQGSEA. This CDR3 spans 15 amino acids. The germline V and J ends were trimmed by 5 bases and 0 bases, with 14 bases remaining between them. The CDR3 loop reads CSVSEGQYSNQPQHF. The sequenced part of the CDR3 DNA is TGCAGCGTTTCCGAGGGCCAGTATAGCAATCAGCCC.

Comments on this clone: The sequenced fragment ends 3 residues before the CDR3 boundary, so the rest is inferred from the germline J gene. This chain uses TRBV20-1 with TRBJ2-5, with TRBD1 as a possible D gene (5 bases). The CDR3 is 15 amino acids. Trimming cost V 6 bases and J 7 bases, with 24 bases left between them. Looked up from germline, CDR1 is DFQATT and CDR2 is SNEGSKA (reference sequence). The part of the CDR3 DNA that was read is TGCAGTGCCGCCGACAGCCAGACCGTCGCTGTGACC. Residues: CSAADSQTVAVT. In full, the CDR3 reads CSAADSQTVAVTQYF.

Considering frequency, this clone is medium-sized. The observed sequence ends 3 residues before the CDR3 terminus, with the missing tail filled in from the germline J gene. The chain joins TRBV9 to TRBJ2-7; 8 nucleotides line up with TRBD2. Germline values: CDR1 SGDLS, CDR2 YYNGEE. V dropped 0 bases and J dropped 3; count of bases not matched to a gene: 5. The CDR3 runs to 15 residues. Partial CDR3 DNA: TGTGCCAGCAGCGTAGGGAATAGCGGGATCTACGAG. It specifies CASSVGNSGIYE. The whole CDR3 sequence reads CASSVGNSGIYEQYF.